One sample yielded the 32 T cell receptor beta chains listed below, sequenced in a study of human T cells and chemical hapten exposure. Time point reported: patch test 1, 2 weeks after DPC sensitization. The treatment here: therapeutic diphenylcyclopropenone sensitization with weekly scalp DPC. TCRdb redid the calling of the RACE reads with MiXCR, one entry per CDR3 protein. The table lists approximately 90,000 distinct CDR3 sequences, around 11% of them singletons. Sequenced here: whole blood, sampled in connection with sensitization to the hapten diphenylcyclopropenone (DPC). The receptors were gathered from a woman aged 40 to 50 with alopecia areata. Some clones in this sample may be carry-over from other donors' samples.

This rearrangement joins TRBV27 to TRBJ2-3, with TRBD2 matching over 10 bases. V was pared by 4 bases and J by 2 bases, with 18 bases of the junction left unmatched. The CDR3 covers 20 residues. Germline V CDR1 and CDR2: MNHEY, SMNVEV (reference sequence). This CDR3 reads CASSSPSLAGGFYNTDTQYF. DNA for the CDR3: TGTGCCAGCAGTTCCCCCTCCTTAGCGGGAGGTTTTTATAACACAGATACGCAGTATTTT.

This clonotype has more than one count but fewer than ten. The J gene is TRBJ1-2, the V gene TRBV7-3; 10 nucleotides match TRBD1. V dropped 2 bases and J dropped 6; count of bases not matched to a gene: 6. Germline values: CDR1 SGHTA, CDR2 FQGTGA. The CDR3 covers 15 residues. The CDR3 nucleotides read TGTGCCAGCAGCTTATTCCCCGACAGGGGGCATGGCTACACCTTC. Protein sequence: CASSLFPDRGHGYTF.

The table lists this clonotype with many counts. V and J are TRBV7-6 and TRBJ1-2, with D uncertain. CDR1 and CDR2 (germline): SGHVS, FNYEAQ. This CDR3 has 14 amino acids. Trimming removed 5 bases at V and 7 bases at J, with 17 bases between. CDR3 sequence reads: CASSPFTSEVGYTF. The DNA of the CDR3 is TGTGCCAGCAGCCCATTCACGTCCGAGGTTGGCTACACCTTC. Full variable domain (remainder filled in from reference TRBV7-6 and TRBJ1-2): GAGVSQSPRYKVTKRGQDVALRCDPISGHVSLYWYRQALGQGPEFLTYFNYEAQQDKSGLPNDRFSAERPEGSISTLTIQRTEQRDSAMYRCASSPFTSEVGYTFGSGTRLTVV.

The chain recombines TRBV5-1 with TRBJ1-1; D remains unclear. Germline values: CDR1 SGHRS, CDR2 YFSETQ. V gave up 4 bases and J gave up 0 bases, with 10 bases separating them. The CDR3 runs 14 residues. The CDR3: CASSVSVMNTEAFF. CDR3 nucleotide sequence: TGCGCCAGCAGCGTCAGTGTTATGAACACTGAAGCTTTCTTT.

In this sample, this clonotype turned up a few times. This chain joins TRBV10-1 and TRBJ2-1, with TRBD1 matching over 10 bases. The CDR3 totals 16 residues. Looked up from germline, CDR1 is WNHNN and CDR2 is SYGVQD (reference sequence). V was clipped by 10 bases and J by 8 bases; unmatched bases: 17. The CDR3 bases are TGCGCCACCCAATCACCGGGACAGGGGCCTTCGGATGAGCAGTTCTTC. Translating it yields CATQSPGQGPSDEQFF.

This clonotype was counted many times. This sequence joins TRBV6-2 or TRBV6-3 and TRBJ2-3; D uncertain. CDR1 is MNHEY, CDR2 SVGEGT, per germline. The CDR3 totals 14 residues. Trimming took off 4 bases at V and 2 bases at J, with 10 bases between the two ends. In nucleotides, the CDR3 is TGTGCCAGCAGTTGGGCCAGACTCACAGATACGCAGTATTTT. This codes for CASSWARLTDTQYF.

This clonotype has ten or more counts. V is TRBV9 and J is TRBJ2-3; D unresolved. This CDR3 is 11 amino acids long. Trimming cost V 4 bases and J 7 bases, with 7 bases left between them. CDR1 is SGDLS and CDR2 is YYNGEE in the germline V gene. DNA of the CDR3: TGTGCCAGCAGCCAAGGAAATACGCAGTATTTT. This translates into CASSQGNTQYF.

This clonotype showed up just a few times. V gene TRBV6-2 or TRBV6-3 combines with J gene TRBJ1-1, with D unresolved. The germline V gene encodes CDR1 MNHEY and CDR2 SVGEGT. CDR3 size: 12 residues. Trimming stripped 6 bases from V and 7 bases from J, with 12 bases between. The CDR3: CASSYTNFEAFF. The CDR3 nucleotides read TGTGCCAGCAGCTACACTAACTTTGAAGCTTTCTTT.

The rearrangement joins TRBV28 to TRBJ1-2, with D hard to call. Germline V gene sequence: CDR1 MDHEN, CDR2 SYDVKM. This CDR3 is built from 13 residues. V lost 7 bases, J lost 5 bases, and 14 bases lay in between. CDR3 sequence reads: CASISLGSYGYTF. DNA of the CDR3: TGTGCCAGCATCTCGCTAGGCAGTTATGGCTACACCTTC.

The rearrangement joins TRBV5-1 to TRBJ2-7, with TRBD2 matching over 13 bases. CDR1 and CDR2 from the germline V gene are SGHRS and YFSETQ. V was pared by 2 bases and J by 5 bases, with 4 bases of the junction left unmatched. The CDR3 totals 15 residues. The CDR3 DNA is TGCGCCAGCAGCTTCGGGACTAGCGGGATAAACGAGCAGTACTTC. Its translation: CASSFGTSGINEQYF. Combining the CDR3 with reference TRBV5-1 and TRBJ2-7 gives the whole variable domain KAGVTQTPRYLIKTRGQQVTLSCSPISGHRSVSWYQQTPGQGLQFLFEYFSETQRNKGNFPGRFSGRQFSNSRSEMNVSTLELGDSALYLCASSFGTSGINEQYFGPGTRLTVT.

The chain joins TRBV27 to TRBJ2-3, with 7 positions matching TRBD1. The J segment lost 5 bases and the V segment lost 6 bases, leaving 8 bases of the junction unmatched. The germline CDR1 and CDR2 sequences are MNHEY and SMNVEV (reference sequence). The CDR3 spans 14 residues. CDR3 in amino acids: CASRRGGLGDTQYF. CDR3 DNA: TGTGCCAGCAGACGAGGGGGCCTGGGAGATACGCAGTATTTT.

This clonotype has a handful of counts. The chain is built from TRBV6-2 or TRBV6-3 and TRBJ1-5; D is ambiguous. Trimming took 2 bases from V and 1 from J, leaving 12 bases between them. The CDR3 totals 16 residues. CDR1 and CDR2 from the germline V gene are MNHEY and SVGEGT. The DNA of the CDR3 is TGTGCCAGCAGTTACGATCGGGCCTCGAGCAATCAGCCCCAGCATTTT. Its protein is CASSYDRASSNQPQHF.

The chain has TRBV3-1 and TRBJ2-3; D uncertain. Germline CDR1 LGHDT, CDR2 YNNKEL (reference sequence). With 2 bases removed from V and 14 bases from J, the gap between germline ends came to 17 bases. The CDR3 has 13 amino acids. The chain's CDR3 is CASSQLGLPEWYF. DNA for the CDR3: TGTGCCAGCAGCCAACTTGGGCTCCCAGAGTGGTATTTT.

This clonotype was recorded many times. The DNA for the CDR3 is TGTGCCAGCAGCCAACAGGGGAATGGCTACACCTTC. This codes for CASSQQGNGYTF. The V call is TRBV28, the J call TRBJ1-2; 7 positions agree with TRBD1. The CDR3 is made up of 12 amino acids. CDR1 is MDHEN, CDR2 SYDVKM, per germline. The V and J ends lost 6 bases and 6 bases, in that order; junction bases with no gene match: 4.

The chain joins TRBV20-1 to TRBJ2-3; unclear D gene. The ends were cut back, 3 bases at V and 7 bases at J, with 11 bases in the middle. CDR1 and CDR2 (germline): DFQATT, SNEGSKA (reference sequence). CDR3 length: 12 residues. In DNA form, the CDR3 reads TGCAGTGCTAGGTTGTCGGCTTATACGCAGTATTTT. Amino acids: CSARLSAYTQYF.

This clonotype occurred many times. The genes are TRBV18 and TRBJ1-2, with 8 nucleotides matching TRBD1. The CDR3 covers 14 residues. Germline assignment: CDR1 KGHSH and CDR2 LQKENI. Unmatched junction bases numbered 5, after V lost 8 bases and J lost 0 bases. CDR3 residues: CASSLQGANYGYTF. The CDR3 coding sequence is TGTGCCAGCAGCTTACAGGGGGCTAACTATGGCTACACCTTC.

This clonotype appeared many times. The chain is built from TRBV6-2 or TRBV6-3 and TRBJ2-5; D is uncertain. The CDR3 has 9 residues. Per the germline V gene, CDR1 is MNHEY and CDR2 is SVGEGT. V lost 5 bases and J lost 13, with 8 bases in between. The CDR3 region has the DNA TGTGCCAGCAGTCCCCCCATGTACTTC. Residues: CASSPPMYF.

This clonotype came up many times. The genes are TRBV5-1 and TRBJ1-6, with D tentatively TRBD1 (6 bases). CDR1 is SGHRS and CDR2 is YFSETQ in the germline V gene. There are 16 residues in the CDR3. The V and J ends lost 0 bases and 10 bases respectively, with 17 bases between them. The CDR3 nucleotides read TGCGCCAGCAGCTTGGGGGTGGTGACAGGCGGGTCACCCCTCCACTTT. This gives the protein CASSLGVVTGGSPLHF. The full variable domain, its missing parts supplied by reference TRBV5-1 and TRBJ1-6, is KAGVTQTPRYLIKTRGQQVTLSCSPISGHRSVSWYQQTPGQGLQFLFEYFSETQRNKGNFPGRFSGRQFSNSRSEMNVSTLELGDSALYLCASSLGVVTGGSPLHFGNGTRLTVT.

This clonotype has a count of ten or more. V and J are TRBV7-2 and TRBJ2-7; a weak D match, TRBD1 (5 bases). Trimming removed 3 bases from V and 5 bases from J, with 14 bases in between. Germline loops: CDR1 SGHTA, CDR2 FQGNSA. The length of the CDR3 is 14 residues. Written as DNA, the CDR3 is TGTGCCAGCAGCTTTTTCGCAGGGAACCACGAGCAGTACTTC. Its translation: CASSFFAGNHEQYF. The full variable domain, completed using reference TRBV7-2 and TRBJ2-7, is GAGVSQSPSNKVTEKGKDVELRCDPISGHTALYWYRQSLGQGLEFLIYFQGNSAPDKSGLPSDRFSAERTGGSVSTLTIQRTQQEDSAVYLCASSFFAGNHEQYFGPGTRLTVT.

This clonotype was picked up many times. One end of the junction is discordant with germline, which a read error may explain. The chain carries TRBV5-1 and TRBJ2-5; unclear D gene. The CDR3 has 11 amino acids. Per the germline V gene, CDR1 is SGHRS and CDR2 is YFSETQ. The CDR3 bases are TGTGCCAGCAGTTTCGAGGAGACCCAGTACTTC. It specifies CASSFEETQYF.

In regard to this clonotype: The junction does not match germline at one end; this may be a read error. This chain joins TRBV24-1 and TRBJ1-4, with 10 nucleotides matching TRBD1. The CDR3 runs to 11 residues. From germline, CDR1 is KGHDR and CDR2 SFDVKD. The CDR3 loop is CATSALRQGAF. The DNA for the CDR3 is TGTGCCACCAGTGCCCTGAGACAGGGGGCTTTT.

J is TRBJ2-5 and V is TRBV7-3; D remains ambiguous. V lost 6 bases and J lost 5, with 13 bases in between. Germline V CDR1 and CDR2: SGHTA, FQGTGA. The CDR3 has 13 residues. Here the CDR3 reads CASSFTVRETQYF. The DNA for the CDR3 is TGTGCCAGCAGTTTTACGGTTCGTGAGACCCAGTACTTC.

The J gene is TRBJ2-1, the V gene TRBV20-1, with 12 bases aligning to TRBD2. This CDR3 has 16 residues. Germline V CDR1 and CDR2: DFQATT, SNEGSKA (reference sequence). J gave up 8 bases and V 5 bases, and 13 bases lay outside the gene matches. CDR3 residues: CSAENRLAGAVDEQFF. CDR3 nucleotides: TGCAGTGCTGAAAACAGACTAGCGGGAGCGGTCGATGAGCAGTTCTTC.

The table lists this clonotype with a few counts. The chain carries TRBV6-6 and TRBJ2-3; TRBD2 aligns across 7 bases. CDR3 length: 16 residues. The junction had 3 bases not matched to a gene; V was cut back by 0 bases and J by 0 bases. Germline V gives CDR1 MNHNY, CDR2 SVGAGI (reference sequence). The chain's CDR3 is CASSYSFSGSTDTQYF. CDR3 DNA: TGTGCCAGCAGTTACTCGTTTAGCGGGAGCACAGATACGCAGTATTTT.

The chain has TRBV29-1 and TRBJ2-1; D is ambiguous. CDR3 length: 12 residues. Between the trimmed V and J ends, which lost 4 bases and 5 bases, there was a span of 9 bases. Germline-derived CDR1 and CDR2 are SQVTM and ANQGSEA. The CDR3: CSVVQTNNEQFF. In DNA, the CDR3 is TGCAGCGTTGTACAAACCAACAATGAGCAGTTCTTC.

The V and J genes are TRBV6-1 and TRBJ1-1; TRBD1 aligns across 8 bases. The V gene end was trimmed by 6 bases and the J gene end by 6 bases; junction bases not matched to a gene: 9. Germline V CDR1 and CDR2: MNHNS, SASEGT. This CDR3 comprises 14 residues. CDR3 DNA sequence: TGTGCCAGCAGCCGGACAGGGTTGGTGCCTGAAGCTTTCTTT. It yields the protein CASSRTGLVPEAFF.

This chain connects TRBV6-1 to TRBJ1-5; D gene uncertain. CDR1 MNHNS and CDR2 SASEGT come from the germline V gene. V gave up 7 bases and J gave up 5 bases, with 12 bases separating them. The CDR3 has 13 amino acids. The CDR3, as DNA: TGTGCCAGCAAAAGGGAGGCTTATCAGCCCCAGCATTTT. It specifies CASKREAYQPQHF.

This clonotype was counted many times. This chain joins TRBV24-1 and TRBJ2-4, with D possibly TRBD2 on 6 matching bases. Germline loops: CDR1 KGHDR, CDR2 SFDVKD. The germline V and J ends were trimmed by 8 bases and 5 bases, with 18 bases remaining between them. This CDR3 comprises 15 residues. The CDR3 DNA reads TGTGCCACCATGGGGAGCGGAGGAGGGGAAAACATTCAGTACTTC. Residues: CATMGSGGGENIQYF.

This clonotype was seen ten or more times. The V and J genes are TRBV7-8 and TRBJ2-3; either TRBD1 or TRBD2 may fit D (5 bases each). This CDR3 contains 14 residues. Deletions cut 3 bases from V and 1 base from J, with 8 bases between. Germline values: CDR1 SGHVS, CDR2 FQNEAQ. CDR3 in DNA: TGTGCCAGCAGCTTTCCGGGGCGCACAGATACGCAGTATTTT. Translating it yields CASSFPGRTDTQYF.

The V call is TRBV28, the J call TRBJ2-1, with D possibly TRBD2 on 5 matching bases. From germline, CDR1 is MDHEN and CDR2 SYDVKM. The CDR3 length is 13 residues. The V end lost 7 bases, the J end lost 6 bases, and 13 bases lay between the germline ends. CDR3 region: CASKAPSGNEQFF. In DNA form, the CDR3 reads TGTGCCAGCAAGGCCCCGAGCGGCAATGAGCAGTTCTTC. The variable domain in full, completed from reference TRBV28 and TRBJ2-1, reads DVKVTQSSRYLVKRTGEKVFLECVQDMDHENMFWYRQDPGLGLRLIYFSYDVKMKEKGDIPEGYSVSREKKERFSLILESASTNQTSMYLCASKAPSGNEQFFGPGTRLTVL.

The chain employs TRBV6-6 and TRBJ2-7; the match to TRBD1 covers 10 bases. V lost 7 bases to trimming and J lost 6 bases; unmatched junction nucleotides: 6. The CDR3 has 13 residues. Germline CDR1 reads MNHNY; CDR2 reads SVGAGI (reference sequence). Written as DNA, the CDR3 is TGTGCCAGCACGGGGACAGGGGCCCCCGAGCAGTACTTC. It codes for CASTGTGAPEQYF.

On this clonotype: The CDR3 does not close with the conserved phenylalanine or tryptophan, likely indicating a read error. The J gene is TRBJ2-7, the V gene TRBV7-6; no reliable D call. Per germline, CDR1 SGHVS and CDR2 FNYEAQ. This CDR3 region has 14 residues. V was shortened by 1 base and J by 2 bases, with 9 bases between the two germline ends. The CDR3 DNA sequence: TGTGCCAGCAGCTTAGAACCGGTAACCTACGAGCAGTACTCC. Its protein product is CASSLEPVTYEQYS.